This T cell receptor (beta chain) was sequenced in a study of T cells after yellow fever vaccination. Study-wide points: The secondary response peaked faster, at day 5 versus 15, but was weaker. Booster sampling recovered most clones from primary vaccination (96% CD4, roughly 88% CD8). Bulk-population clonotypes that are abundant could appear as contaminants in FACS-sorted repertoires.

In regard to this clonotype: The antigen remains unidentified.

For TCR, cDNA came from 5'RACE template switching, which added a universal primer site and UMIs. In TCRdb, the 5' RACE reads were re-called with MiXCR into one record per CDR3 protein. This sample has about 110,000 distinct CDR3 sequences, with 7.5% to 9.5% found just once. This CDR3 has 15 residues. V was trimmed by 0 bases and J by 4 bases, leaving 10 bases between them. Germline values: CDR1 PRHDT, CDR2 FYEKMQ (reference sequence). This sequence joins TRBV13 and TRBJ1-5; D uncertain. The sequencing here drew on CD8+ T cells sorted from PBMCs, taken 45 days after the yellow fever booster vaccination. This TCR came from a man aged 25 to 40 who received the YFV17D yellow fever vaccine. Here the CDR3 reads CASSLGQIGNQPQHF. Here the CDR3 DNA reads TGTGCCAGCAGCTTAGGCCAGATAGGGAATCAGCCCCAGCATTTT.